Each of the 25 T cell receptor beta chains below was sequenced from the same sample in a study of identical twins. TCRdb used MiXCR to reprocess the 5' RACE reads, holding one entry per CDR3 protein. Among over 200,000 distinct CDR3 sequences listed, over 8% were seen once. Sample: memory (CD45RO+) T cells sorted from blood. These receptors were obtained from a woman aged 18-29 years in good health.

This clonotype was counted between two and nine times. The chain uses TRBV5-4 and TRBJ2-1; TRBD2 matches 9 bases. The CDR3 totals 16 residues. Germline V gives CDR1 SGHNT, CDR2 YYREEE (reference sequence). V shed 4 bases and J 7 bases; nucleotides not matched to a gene: 12. As DNA, the CDR3 is TGTGCCAGCAGCCCAGGGACTAGCCGACTCCGGAATGAGCAGTTCTTC. This encodes CASSPGTSRLRNEQFF.

Note on this clonotype: No conserved phenylalanine or tryptophan ends this CDR3, so it is likely a read error. The chain couples TRBV5-1 to TRBJ2-7, with 7 bases matching TRBD1. Germline assignment: CDR1 SGHRS and CDR2 YFSETQ. Trimming took 4 bases from V and 3 from J; bases not matched to a gene: 7. This CDR3 has 14 amino acids. Here the CDR3 DNA reads TGCGCCAGCAGCAAACTGGGACAGAACTACGAGCAGTACCTC. Translated: CASSKLGQNYEQYL.

This clonotype came up many times. V is TRBV10-3 and J is TRBJ1-2; the D is unclear. Per the germline V gene, CDR1 is ENHRY and CDR2 is SYGVKD. V was pared by 4 bases and J by 2 bases, with 17 bases between. The CDR3 contains 16 residues. In nucleotides, the CDR3 is TGTGCCATCAGTGGCGGTTCACCAGCATTAAACTATGGCTACACCTTC. This gives the protein CAISGGSPALNYGYTF.

This clonotype occurred a few times. The rearrangement uses TRBV15 and TRBJ2-7; D may be TRBD2 (6 bases). CDR1 is LNHNV and CDR2 is YYDKDF in the germline V gene (reference sequence). V was clipped by 0 bases and J by 9 bases, with 15 bases between them. The CDR3 loop spans 14 amino acids. CDR3 loop: CATSRDDGLGRQYF. The CDR3 DNA follows: TGTGCCACCAGCAGAGATGACGGGCTCGGGAGGCAGTACTTC. Full variable domain (missing parts from reference TRBV15 and TRBJ2-7): DAMVIQNPRYQVTQFGKPVTLSCSQTLNHNVMYWYQQKSSQAPKLLFHYYDKDFNNEADTPDNFQSRRPNTSFCFLDIRSPGLGDTAMYLCATSRDDGLGRQYFGPGTRLTVT.

This clonotype was detected only a few times. The CDR3 sequence is CASRPGTPRSTEAFF. The CDR3 nucleotides are TGTGCCAGCAGACCCGGGACCCCTAGAAGCACTGAAGCTTTCTTT. This chain links TRBV6-2 or TRBV6-3 with TRBJ1-1, with D possibly being TRBD1 (5 bases). V lost 6 bases and J lost 4, with 18 bases in between. Germline V gene sequence: CDR1 MNHEY, CDR2 SVGEGT. The CDR3 spans 15 residues.

This clonotype was counted only a few times. V gene TRBV5-5 combines with J gene TRBJ2-1; no definite D call. Germline CDR1 SGHKS, CDR2 YYEKEE (reference sequence). CDR3 length: 12 residues. The germline V and J ends were trimmed by 2 bases and 5 bases, with 5 bases remaining between them. CDR3 protein: CASSFRDNEQFF. The CDR3 nucleotides are TGTGCCAGCAGCTTCCGGGACAATGAGCAGTTCTTC.

Ten or more counts support this clonotype. In DNA form, the CDR3 reads TGTGCCAGCAGTGACAGGGAGGGCAATCAGCCCCAGCATTTT. It codes for CASSDREGNQPQHF. This chain uses TRBV6-1 with TRBJ1-5; D may be TRBD1 (5 bases). The V end was cut by 3 bases, the J end by 2 bases, with 8 bases between. This CDR3 region has 14 residues. Germline CDR1 MNHNS, CDR2 SASEGT.

This clonotype was recorded at least ten times. The chain has TRBV5-1 and TRBJ1-1; 7 nucleotides agree with TRBD1. The CDR3 is 15 amino acids. Trimming at V came to 4 bases and at J to 1 base, leaving 7 bases not matched to a gene. The V gene's germline CDR1 is SGHRS and CDR2 YFSETQ. This CDR3 reads CASSGPGQRNTEAFF. DNA of the CDR3: TGCGCCAGCAGCGGCCCGGGACAGAGGAACACTGAAGCTTTCTTT.

In this sample, this clonotype turned up a few times. V is TRBV6-1 and J is TRBJ2-1, with TRBD2 identical over 12 bases. The junction had 4 bases not matched to a gene; V was cut back by 7 bases and J by 0 bases. Germline V gene lookup returns CDR1 MNHNS and CDR2 SASEGT. The CDR3 contains 16 residues. The CDR3 DNA reads as TGTGCCAGCAAAGGGACTAGCGGGCGCTCCTACAATGAGCAGTTCTTC. Translation: CASKGTSGRSYNEQFF.

The rearrangement links TRBV2 to TRBJ2-2, with no clear D. The V gene's germline CDR1 is SNHLY and CDR2 FYNNEI. This CDR3 has 12 amino acids. V was trimmed by 0 bases and J by 6 bases, leaving 2 bases between them. CDR3 amino acids: CASSEAAGELFF. CDR3 coding DNA: TGTGCCAGCAGTGAAGCCGCCGGGGAGCTGTTTTTT.

This clonotype turned up a few times. This CDR3 reads CASSNRQASTDTQYF. CDR3 DNA sequence: TGCGCCAGCAGCAACCGACAGGCCAGCACAGATACGCAGTATTTT. The chain employs TRBV5-1 and TRBJ2-3, with TRBD1 as a possible D gene (6 bases). The germline gives CDR1 SGHRS, CDR2 YFSETQ. Trimming cost V 4 bases and J 0 bases, with 12 bases left between them. CDR3 size: 15 residues.

This chain links TRBV19 with TRBJ2-3; the D gene is possibly TRBD1 (6 bases). From germline, CDR1 is LNHDA and CDR2 SQIVND (reference sequence). The CDR3 spans 14 residues. V shed 4 bases and J shed 4 bases, with 12 bases lying between them. As DNA, the CDR3 is TGTGCCAGTAGTACTCGACAGGTAGCAGATACGCAGTATTTT. This gives the protein CASSTRQVADTQYF.

The rearrangement joins TRBV3-1 to TRBJ1-2; D remains unclear. Per germline, CDR1 LGHDT and CDR2 YNNKEL (reference sequence). The CDR3 sequence is 16 residues long. Trimming removed 1 base from V and 0 bases from J, with 12 bases in between. CDR3 sequence reads: CASSQVSGRPNYGYTF. The CDR3 bases are TGTGCCAGCAGCCAAGTAAGCGGCAGGCCTAACTATGGCTACACCTTC.

This clonotype was seen a handful of times. The chain recombines TRBV11-2 with TRBJ1-1; TRBD1 matches at 7 bases. The J segment lost 1 base and the V segment lost 5 bases, leaving 4 bases of the junction unmatched. The CDR3 loop spans 14 amino acids. Germline-derived CDR1 and CDR2 are SGHAT and FQNNGV. CDR3 protein: CASSPGQWNTEAFF. The CDR3 bases are TGTGCCAGCAGCCCGGGACAGTGGAACACTGAAGCTTTCTTT.

Only a few counts were recorded for this clonotype. This sequence joins TRBV6-1 and TRBJ2-7; 8 bases fit TRBD2. The germline V gene encodes CDR1 MNHNS and CDR2 SASEGT. The CDR3 sequence is 15 residues long. V lost 6 bases and J lost 0; bases outside the gene matches: 7. The CDR3 protein is CASRGIAGLSYEQYF. The CDR3 DNA reads TGTGCCAGCAGGGGTATAGCGGGGCTCTCCTACGAGCAGTACTTC.

This clonotype was seen only once. It is likely a read error, because the conserved phenylalanine at the end of the CDR3 is missing. The rearrangement uses TRBV12-5 and TRBJ2-3; TRBD1 matches 7 bases. The CDR3 is made up of 14 amino acids. CDR1 and CDR2 from the germline V gene are LGHNT and FRNRAP. V was clipped by 3 bases and J by 3 bases; unmatched bases: 3. CDR3 sequence (DNA): TGTGCTAGTGGTTTTCAGGGGGTTACAGATACGCAGTATTTA. Translated: CASGFQGVTDTQYL.

The chain carries TRBV27 and TRBJ2-1; the match to TRBD2 covers 12 bases. V lost 2 bases and J lost 7; bases outside the gene matches: 6. CDR1 MNHEY and CDR2 SMNVEV come from the germline V gene (reference sequence). The CDR3 is made up of 16 amino acids. In DNA, the CDR3 is TGTGCCAGCAGTTTACTCGGACTAGCGGGGTCTAATGAGCAGTTCTTC. Translating gives CASSLLGLAGSNEQFF.

This clonotype was seen only a few times. J is TRBJ2-1 and V is TRBV12-3 or TRBV12-4; 15 nucleotides agree with TRBD2. The J segment lost 6 bases and the V segment lost 5 bases, leaving 8 bases of the junction unmatched. There are 17 residues in the CDR3. Here the CDR3 reads CASSPQRTSGRGNEQFF. CDR3 nucleotides: TGTGCCAGCAGTCCTCAACGGACTAGCGGGAGGGGCAATGAGCAGTTCTTC.

This clonotype has just a few counts. The chain links TRBV12-3 or TRBV12-4 to TRBJ2-5, with D maybe TRBD2 (6 bases). This CDR3 is built from 15 residues. V lost 5 bases and J lost 1, with 14 bases in between. CDR3 sequence reads: CASSAHPTSQETQYF. DNA for the CDR3: TGTGCCAGCAGTGCACACCCGACTAGCCAAGAGACCCAGTACTTC.

This clonotype was seen more than once but under ten times. This chain connects TRBV6-5 to TRBJ2-5, with D uncertain. Germline V gene sequence: CDR1 MNHEY, CDR2 SVGAGI. The CDR3 is made up of 16 amino acids. V lost 0 bases, J lost 4 bases, and 15 bases lay in between. The CDR3 region is CASSYSHSAARETQYF. CDR3 DNA: TGTGCCAGCAGTTACTCTCACTCGGCGGCTCGAGAGACCCAGTACTTC.

The chain is built from TRBV7-8 and TRBJ2-7; 8 bases align to TRBD2. This CDR3 contains 15 residues. CDR1 SGHVS and CDR2 FQNEAQ come from the germline V gene. V lost 5 bases and J lost 5; bases outside the gene matches: 11. The CDR3 nucleotides are TGTGCCAGCAGCCCCCGGGAGGGCTGGTACCACGAGCAGTACTTC. This translates into CASSPREGWYHEQYF.

This clonotype has more than one count but fewer than ten. The V call is TRBV12-3 or TRBV12-4, the J call TRBJ2-3; the D gene is possibly TRBD1 (5 bases). The V end was cut by 2 bases, the J end by 4 bases, with 7 bases between. The CDR3 sequence is 13 residues long. In DNA form, the CDR3 reads TGTGCCAGCAGTTTATGGGGCGCAGATACGCAGTATTTT. Its translation is CASSLWGADTQYF.

This clonotype has just a few counts. V and J are TRBV5-1 and TRBJ1-1; D call uncertain. Trimming took 2 bases from V and 4 from J, leaving 12 bases between them. The germline V gene has CDR1 SGHRS and CDR2 YFSETQ. The CDR3 consists of 14 residues. The CDR3 loop is CASSLSPRSTEAFF. The CDR3 bases are TGCGCCAGCAGCTTATCTCCCCGGAGCACTGAAGCTTTCTTT.

The chain has TRBV5-1 and TRBJ2-7; 9 positions match TRBD2. The CDR3 runs 15 residues. CDR1 and CDR2 (germline): SGHRS, YFSETQ. Unmatched junction bases numbered 6, after V lost 0 bases and J lost 5 bases. The CDR3 reads CASSLGLAGFDEQYF. In DNA form, the CDR3 reads TGCGCCAGCAGCTTGGGTCTAGCGGGGTTTGACGAGCAGTACTTC.

This clonotype was observed a handful of times. The chain has TRBV12-3 or TRBV12-4 and TRBJ1-3; weak D call: TRBD1 (6 bases). This CDR3 is built from 16 residues. The V end was cut by 7 bases, the J end by 0 bases, with 16 bases between. CDR3 coding DNA: TGTGCCAGCAAATTACGGGGGGCCATCTCTGGAAACACCATATATTTT. This gives the protein CASKLRGAISGNTIYF.